This T cell receptor (beta chain) was identified during a study of blood T cell repertoires in COVID-19. Across the whole study: COVID-19 samples collected from the United States, Italy and Spain covered acute and convalescent phases.

Repertoires were generated with immunoSEQ multiplex PCR, while TCRdb's copy carries only in-frame clones and drops some. The sample records 65,000 to 75,000 clones, about three quarters being singletons. The CDR3 contains 16 residues. Germline-derived CDR1 and CDR2 are SGDLS and YYNGEE. V shed 4 bases and J 6 bases; nucleotides not matched to a gene: 11. Sequenced material: peripheral blood. This sequence was found in a man older than 75 with acute or convalescent COVID-19. The rearrangement links TRBV9 to TRBJ2-3; 10 bases agree with TRBD1. The CDR3 DNA sequence: TGTGCCAGCAGCTCCTGGTTGGGACAGGGGTCGGATACGCAGTATTTT. This sequence encodes CASSSWLGQGSDTQYF.